Detailed here is one TCR beta chain. What it binds is unknown. The CDR3 is 16 residues long. The V gene's germline CDR1 is MDHEN and CDR2 SYDVKM. The junction had 5 bases not matched to a gene; V was cut back by 2 bases and J by 1 base. TCRdb's copy holds only in-frame clones and misses some; the assay was immunoSEQ multiplex PCR. Of about 2.3 million clones listed, 92% are singletons. This specimen belongs to a study of shared clonotypes between healthy human individuals. Study-level points and caveats: Compared with clonotypes that all four donors shared, non-shared clonotypes had lower generation probabilities. Expectations were that clonotype sharing among donors would be affected by sequencing depth. Across a few donors, naive CD4 shared around 5.1%, naive CD8 more than 3%, memory CD4 roughly 2.4%, memory CD8 over 0.3%.

The chain links TRBV28 to TRBJ2-4, with TRBD2 matching over 7 bases. This TCR was sampled from a man aged 18 to 35 in good health. Some clones in this sample may be carry-over from other donors' samples. The sample was naive CD4+ T cells from PBMCs. Subset denoted: CD45RA+ positively selected. The CDR3 loop is CASSLGGSVAKNIQYF. As DNA, the CDR3 is TGTGCCAGCAGTTTAGGCGGGAGTGTGGCCAAAAACATTCAGTACTTC.